Each of the 14 T cell receptor beta chains below was sequenced from the same sample in a study of shared clonotypes between healthy human individuals. The assay was immunoSEQ multiplex PCR, and TCRdb's table has in-frame clones only and misses some. The sample includes 400,000 or so clones, about 96% of them seen just once. Sequencing was carried out using memory CD8+ T cells sorted from blood. The subset: CD45RO+ cells pooled with CCR7-negative TemRA cells. Every receptor here comes from a man aged 25 to 45 in good health.

This rearrangement joins TRBV9 to TRBJ2-7; D is ambiguous. The CDR3 loop spans 13 amino acids. Germline V gene lookup returns CDR1 SGDLS and CDR2 YYNGEE. Trimming took 0 bases from V and 1 from J, leaving 5 bases between them. The CDR3 sequence: CASSVDDSYEQYF. In nucleotides, the CDR3 is TGTGCCAGCAGCGTAGATGATTCCTACGAGCAGTACTTC.

The chain links TRBV28 to TRBJ2-4; 14 nucleotides line up with TRBD2. CDR1 and CDR2 (germline): MDHEN, SYDVKM. Unmatched junction bases numbered 11, after V lost 1 base and J lost 3 bases. There are 20 residues in the CDR3. Here the CDR3 reads CASSLFWGTSGRRDKNIQYF. CDR3 DNA: TGTGCCAGCAGTTTATTCTGGGGGACTAGCGGGAGAAGGGACAAAAACATTCAGTACTTC.

The chain combines TRBV2 with TRBJ1-4, with 7 bases fitting TRBD1. Germline V gene data show CDR1 as SNHLY and CDR2 as FYNNEI. There are 15 residues in the CDR3. J lost 4 bases, V lost 6 bases, and 8 bases had no gene match. The CDR3, as DNA: TGTGCCAGCAGGAAAGCCCGGGACAGTAATGAAAAACTGTTTTTT. The encoded protein is CASRKARDSNEKLFF.

This chain connects TRBV19 to TRBJ1-5; D unresolved. In germline, CDR1 is LNHDA, CDR2 SQIVND (reference sequence). CDR3 length: 13 residues. Trimming took off 3 bases at V and 4 bases at J, with 7 bases between the two ends. The CDR3 spells CASSMSGNQPQHF. The CDR3 DNA reads as TGTGCCAGTAGTATGTCGGGGAATCAGCCCCAGCATTTT.

The chain is built from TRBV7-2 and TRBJ2-4; D not certain. The V gene's germline CDR1 is SGHTA and CDR2 FQGNSA. CDR3 length equals 13 residues. V lost 1 base, J lost 3 bases, and 4 bases lay in between. CDR3: CASSLVFKNIQYF. CDR3 DNA: TGTGCCAGCAGCTTAGTATTCAAAAACATTCAGTACTTC. The full variable domain, with the rest looked up from reference TRBV7-2 and TRBJ2-4, is GAGVSQSPSNKVTEKGKDVELRCDPISGHTALYWYRQSLGQGLEFLIYFQGNSAPDKSGLPSDRFSAERTGGSVSTLTIQRTQQEDSAVYLCASSLVFKNIQYFGAGTRLSVL.

This sequence joins TRBV30 and TRBJ2-3; perhaps TRBD2 as D (6 bases). V shed 3 bases and J shed 0 bases, with 7 bases lying between them. CDR3 length: 13 amino acids. Germline loops: CDR1 GTSNPN, CDR2 SVGIG (reference sequence). CDR3 region: CAWRLASTDTQYF. CDR3 sequence (DNA): TGTGCCTGGAGACTAGCTAGCACAGATACGCAGTATTTT.

V gene TRBV27 combines with J gene TRBJ2-3; D may be TRBD2 (6 bases). Trimming cost V 5 bases and J 0 bases, with 12 bases left between them. Looked up from germline, CDR1 is MNHEY and CDR2 is SMNVEV (reference sequence). There are 15 residues in the CDR3. CDR3 sequence (DNA): TGTGCCAGCAGTCCAAACCGGGAGAGCACAGATACGCAGTATTTT. Translating it yields CASSPNRESTDTQYF.

The chain has TRBV30 and TRBJ1-2; unclear D gene. Between the trimmed V and J ends, which lost 0 bases and 7 bases, there was a span of 6 bases. This CDR3 has 11 residues. The V gene's germline CDR1 is GTSNPN and CDR2 SVGIG (reference sequence). The CDR3 DNA reads as TGTGCCTGGAGTGTCCGGTCTGGCTACACCTTC. It specifies CAWSVRSGYTF.

The chain has TRBV2 and TRBJ2-7, with 7 bases matching TRBD2. Germline V gives CDR1 SNHLY, CDR2 FYNNEI. Trimming cost V 1 base and J 1 base; bases outside gene matches: 4. This CDR3 has 15 residues. CDR3 residues: CASSEGRRESYEQYF. The CDR3 bases are TGTGCCAGCAGTGAAGGGAGGCGGGAGTCCTACGAGCAGTACTTC.

The gene calls are TRBV4-1 and TRBJ2-1; TRBD2 matches at 9 bases. Germline CDR1 and CDR2: MGHRA and YSYEKL. The CDR3 extends over 17 amino acids. The ends lost 2 bases at V and 4 bases at J; junction bases unmatched: 9. The CDR3 DNA sequence: TGCGCCAGCAGCCAACCTCTGCTAGCGGGAAAGTACAATGAGCAGTTCTTC. It codes for CASSQPLLAGKYNEQFF.

The V and J genes are TRBV11-2 and TRBJ2-4; TRBD1 matches 10 bases. CDR1 SGHAT and CDR2 FQNNGV come from the germline V gene. V lost 0 bases and J lost 3; bases outside the gene matches: 8. CDR3 length: 18 residues. The CDR3 nucleotides read TGTGCCAGCAGCTTAGACTCGAGACAGGGGGCGATCAAAAACATTCAGTACTTC. Translated: CASSLDSRQGAIKNIQYF. Using reference TRBV11-2 and TRBJ2-4 for the parts outside the CDR3, the full variable domain is EAGVAQSPRYKIIEKRQSVAFWCNPISGHATLYWYQQILGQGPKLLIQFQNNGVVDDSQLPKDRFSAERLKGVDSTLKIQPAKLEDSAVYLCASSLDSRQGAIKNIQYFGAGTRLSVL.

This clone was seen only once. The CDR3 region is CASSGSGYNEQFF. The CDR3, as DNA: TGTGCCAGCAGTGGATCAGGCTACAATGAGCAGTTCTTC. The chain joins TRBV2 to TRBJ2-1; D gene ambiguous. Germline V CDR1 and CDR2: SNHLY, FYNNEI. V lost 4 bases and J 3 bases, leaving 7 bases between the germline ends. The CDR3 runs 13 residues.

This sequence joins TRBV15 and TRBJ2-7; no reliable D call. V was pared by 0 bases and J by 4 bases, with 16 bases between. The CDR3 length is 16 residues. Germline V lookup: CDR1 LNHNV, CDR2 YYDKDF (reference sequence). The CDR3 DNA reads TGTGCCACCAGCAGAGATCGAGGTGTAAGACCTTACGAGCAGTACTTC. It translates to CATSRDRGVRPYEQYF.

The chain is built from TRBV25-1 and TRBJ2-7; D is uncertain. Germline lookup yields CDR1 MGHDK and CDR2 SYGVNS. This CDR3 is built from 14 residues. V lost 6 bases and J lost 1, with 13 bases in between. The CDR3 protein is CASSRTQHSYEQYF. CDR3 nucleotide sequence: TGTGCCAGCAGCCGAACTCAACATTCCTACGAGCAGTACTTC.